This T cell receptor beta chain was sequenced during a study of CD8+ T cells in alopecia areata. Treatment defined: oral pan-JAK inhibitor, 5-10 mg twice daily. Extracted RNA was reverse transcribed into cDNA, the sequencing template. Libraries were prepared by immunoSEQ multiplex PCR; TCRdb keeps only in-frame clonotypes and omits some of them. In the table there are approximately 150,000 clones, 55% to 75% of which are singletons. Germline V gene sequence: CDR1 KGHSH, CDR2 LQKENI. CDR3 length: 12 residues. V lost 3 bases and J lost 2, with 4 bases in between. Notes on the study in general: Scalp clonality dropped significantly under tofacitinib, as did expanded CD8+ top-100 clones.

Turning to this clone: Antigen unknown. Other DNA sequences from this sample encode an identical CDR3 as well.

The sequence was obtained from a human donor with alopecia areata. The chain uses TRBV18 and TRBJ2-5; no reliable D call. This material consisted of CD4+ T cells sorted from blood, taken at week 24, from a patient treated with tofacitinib. This CDR3 reads CASSPQQETQYF. CDR3 DNA: TGTGCCAGCTCACCTCAACAAGAGACCCAGTACTTC.